Below, 28 T cell receptor beta chains from the same sample are listed, as sequenced in a study of human T cells and chemical hapten exposure. TCRdb called the RACE reads again in MiXCR, with one record for every CDR3 protein. The sample carries 85,000 to 120,000 distinct CDR3 sequences, around 12% recorded once. This sample's time point: pre-sensitization, week 0. Noted treatment: therapeutic diphenylcyclopropenone sensitization with weekly scalp DPC. Sequencing used whole blood, obtained in connection with sensitization to the hapten diphenylcyclopropenone (DPC). The receptor source for this set is a woman aged 50 to 60 with alopecia areata. Some clones in this sample may be carry-over from other donors' samples.

This clonotype was counted a few times. The chain recombines TRBV4-1 with TRBJ1-1; D unclear. V lost 4 bases, J lost 0 bases, and 18 bases lay in between. The CDR3 extends over 17 amino acids. Per the germline V gene, CDR1 is MGHRA and CDR2 is YSYEKL. The CDR3 DNA reads TGCGCCAGCAGCCGGACCCCTTTGGGCCGGATGAACACTGAAGCTTTCTTT. It encodes CASSRTPLGRMNTEAFF.

This clonotype appeared a few times. V usage is TRBV5-5 and J usage is TRBJ2-1; 8 positions agree with TRBD1. The ends lost 4 bases at V and 12 bases at J; junction bases unmatched: 15. CDR3 length equals 15 residues. Germline loops: CDR1 SGHKS, CDR2 YYEKEE (reference sequence). The CDR3 here is CASSGGDRRPEGQFF. CDR3 coding DNA: TGTGCCAGCAGCGGAGGGGACAGGCGCCCTGAGGGGCAGTTCTTC.

This clonotype was seen a few times. The chain joins TRBV20-1 to TRBJ2-1, with TRBD2 matching over 12 bases. Germline V gives CDR1 DFQATT, CDR2 SNEGSKA (reference sequence). V was clipped by 6 bases and J by 2 bases; unmatched bases: 5. This CDR3 comprises 15 residues. The DNA of the CDR3 is TGCAGTGCCGGACTAGCGGGAAGACCCTACAATGAGCAGTTCTTC. Residues: CSAGLAGRPYNEQFF.

This clonotype was seen only a few times. The chain is built from TRBV6-1 and TRBJ2-7, with 7 bases lining up with TRBD2. Trimming cost V 7 bases and J 3 bases; bases outside gene matches: 15. Germline V gene lookup returns CDR1 MNHNS and CDR2 SASEGT. The CDR3 totals 16 residues. The CDR3 region is CASTTRGLAAHYEQYF. Written as DNA, the CDR3 is TGTGCCAGCACTACAAGGGGCCTAGCGGCCCACTACGAGCAGTACTTC.

J is TRBJ1-2 and V is TRBV28, with D perhaps TRBD1 (6 bases). The germline V gene has CDR1 MDHEN and CDR2 SYDVKM. This CDR3 comprises 12 residues. Trimming shortened V by 7 bases and J by 8 bases, and 14 bases separated the two germline ends. The CDR3 spells CASTLRGSGYTF. The CDR3, as DNA: TGTGCCAGCACCCTGAGGGGGTCCGGCTACACCTTC.

The CDR3 DNA sequence: TGTGCCAGCAGTTGGGCGGCCTCCTACGAGCAGTACTTC. Translating it yields CASSWAASYEQYF. The rearrangement links TRBV28 to TRBJ2-7; D is ambiguous. Trimming pared 4 bases from V and 0 bases from J, leaving 7 bases between. The CDR3 spans 13 residues. Germline loops: CDR1 MDHEN, CDR2 SYDVKM.

On this clonotype itself: Germline and junction disagree at one end, which may indicate a read error. The chain carries TRBV28 and TRBJ2-2; TRBD1 matches 12 bases. The V gene's germline CDR1 is MDHEN and CDR2 SYDVKM. The CDR3 has 19 residues. Here the CDR3 reads CASSLIGGTGGGRTEELFF. For the CDR3, the DNA is TGTGCCAGCAGTTTAATTGGGGGGACAGGGGGCGGTCGGACCGAGGAGCTGTTTTTT.

The V call is TRBV7-2, the J call TRBJ2-5; TRBD2 is a possible D gene (5 bases). Germline V gene lookup returns CDR1 SGHTA and CDR2 FQGNSA. This CDR3 comprises 15 residues. V gave up 2 bases and J gave up 1 base, with 11 bases separating them. Here the CDR3 DNA reads TGTGCCAGCAGCTTAACGGGAATGGCCCAAGAGACCCAGTACTTC. Protein product: CASSLTGMAQETQYF.

This clonotype was observed a handful of times. This chain uses TRBV28 with TRBJ2-7; 8 bases are shared with TRBD1. The CDR3 sequence is 15 residues long. Looked up from germline, CDR1 is MDHEN and CDR2 is SYDVKM. With 5 bases clipped from V and 3 bases from J, the junction kept 9 bases outside the gene matches. CDR3: CASSPLSRGHYEQYF. Here the CDR3 DNA reads TGTGCCAGCAGTCCTTTGTCCAGGGGGCACTACGAGCAGTACTTC.

V gene TRBV28 combines with J gene TRBJ1-1; 7 bases agree with TRBD1. The germline V gene has CDR1 MDHEN and CDR2 SYDVKM. The CDR3 consists of 15 residues. The trim removed 4 bases at V and 0 bases at J, leaving 5 bases unmatched. The CDR3 coding sequence is TGTGCCAGCAGTTCCGCACAGGGGATGAACACTGAAGCTTTCTTT. This gives the protein CASSSAQGMNTEAFF.

V and J are TRBV2 and TRBJ1-5, with D unresolved. Trimming shortened V by 6 bases and J by 2 bases, and 8 bases separated the two germline ends. The germline gives CDR1 SNHLY, CDR2 FYNNEI. The CDR3 consists of 13 residues. The DNA for the CDR3 is TGTGCCAGCAGCTCCAACGGCAATCAGCCCCAGCATTTT. It yields the protein CASSSNGNQPQHF.

This clonotype was detected many times. The V and J genes are TRBV18 and TRBJ1-1; D may be TRBD1 (5 bases). V was trimmed by 3 bases and J by 1 base, leaving 12 bases between them. This CDR3 is 15 amino acids long. Germline V gene lookup returns CDR1 KGHSH and CDR2 LQKENI. CDR3 protein: CASSPGGTRNTEAFF. The CDR3 coding sequence is TGTGCCAGCTCACCTGGGGGGACCAGGAACACTGAAGCTTTCTTT.

This clonotype occurred a few times. The chain links TRBV5-6 to TRBJ1-1, with TRBD1 matching over 7 bases. Germline V gene sequence: CDR1 SGHDT, CDR2 YYEEEE. J gave up 11 bases and V 1 base, and 11 bases lay outside the gene matches. The CDR3 spans 14 residues. The CDR3 DNA is TGTGCCAGCAGCTTGAGACAGGGATCCGGTTTGGCTTTCTTT. Translated: CASSLRQGSGLAFF.

The chain joins TRBV7-9 to TRBJ1-5; D remains ambiguous. V shed 8 bases and J shed 5 bases, with 10 bases lying between them. This CDR3 is built from 12 residues. CDR1 is SEHNR, CDR2 FQNEAQ, per germline (reference sequence). The CDR3 loop reads CASLYTYQPQHF. The CDR3 DNA is TGTGCCAGCCTATATACCTATCAGCCCCAGCATTTT. The full variable domain, rest sourced from reference TRBV7-9 and TRBJ1-5, is DTGVSQNPRHKITKRGQNVTFRCDPISEHNRLYWYRQTLGQGPEFLTYFQNEAQLEKSRLLSDRFSAERPKGSFSTLEIQRTEQGDSAMYLCASLYTYQPQHFGDGTRLSIL.

This clonotype was counted at least ten times. The chain recombines TRBV3-1 with TRBJ1-1; D is unresolved. V was clipped by 3 bases and J by 1 base, with 6 bases between them. Germline CDR1 LGHDT, CDR2 YNNKEL (reference sequence). This CDR3 spans 13 amino acids. CDR3 residues: CASSHNANTEAFF. The CDR3 DNA follows: TGTGCCAGCAGCCACAATGCGAACACTGAAGCTTTCTTT.

The gene calls are TRBV6-5 and TRBJ2-2, with a weak D call TRBD2 (6 bases). The CDR3 is made up of 17 amino acids. Per germline, CDR1 MNHEY and CDR2 SVGAGI. V lost 1 base, J lost 1 base, and 13 bases lay in between. CDR3 residues: CASSYYIGGGNTGELFF. The DNA for the CDR3 is TGTGCCAGCAGTTACTACATCGGGGGAGGGAACACCGGGGAGCTGTTTTTT.

This sequence joins TRBV11-2 and TRBJ1-1, with D unclear. This CDR3 has 11 residues. The V and J ends lost 4 bases and 6 bases respectively, with 6 bases between them. Germline CDR1 reads SGHAT; CDR2 reads FQNNGV. The CDR3 sequence is CASSSHSEAFF. CDR3 coding DNA: TGTGCCAGCAGCTCACACTCTGAAGCTTTCTTT.

This clonotype counts as medium-sized (0.01 to 0.1%). The chain recombines TRBV6-2 or TRBV6-3 with TRBJ2-3; D tentatively fits TRBD1 or TRBD2 (5 bases each). Looked up from germline, CDR1 is MNHEY and CDR2 is SVGEGT. CDR3 length: 12 amino acids. The V end was cut by 6 bases, the J end by 7 bases, with 11 bases between. The CDR3 loop is CASSWGPNTQYF. In DNA, the CDR3 is TGTGCCAGCAGCTGGGGACCAAATACGCAGTATTTT.

The chain recombines TRBV20-1 with TRBJ2-1, with TRBD1 matching over 8 bases. The germline CDR1 and CDR2 sequences are DFQATT and SNEGSKA (reference sequence). V trimming: 6 bases; J trimming: 7 bases; junction bases outside the gene matches: 8. The CDR3 is made up of 13 amino acids. The CDR3 loop reads CSAAGGRGNEQFF. CDR3 DNA: TGCAGTGCGGCAGGGGGCCGGGGTAATGAGCAGTTCTTC.

This clonotype was seen more than once but under ten times. This chain links TRBV3-1 with TRBJ1-3, with TRBD1 as a possible D gene (5 bases). The V end was cut by 1 base, the J end by 4 bases, with 14 bases between. The CDR3 totals 16 residues. Per the germline V gene, CDR1 is LGHDT and CDR2 is YNNKEL (reference sequence). The CDR3 bases are TGTGCCAGCAGCCAAGGATATCGGGGGACCGGAAACACCATATATTTT. Translating it yields CASSQGYRGTGNTIYF.

The chain links TRBV28 to TRBJ2-6, with D possibly being TRBD2 (5 bases). The CDR3 consists of 15 residues. V shed 3 bases and J shed 0 bases, with 6 bases lying between them. Germline lookup yields CDR1 MDHEN and CDR2 SYDVKM. CDR3 sequence (DNA): TGTGCCAGCAGTTTTGGACTCTCTGGGGCCAACGTCCTGACTTTC. Encoded protein: CASSFGLSGANVLTF.

There are a few counts of this clonotype. The V and J genes are TRBV5-1 and TRBJ2-7, with no clear D. CDR1 and CDR2 (germline): SGHRS, YFSETQ. The CDR3 is 14 amino acids. Between the trimmed V and J ends, which lost 0 bases and 4 bases, there was a span of 11 bases. CDR3 sequence reads: CASSLGVTGYEQYF. The CDR3 DNA sequence: TGCGCCAGCAGCTTGGGAGTCACCGGGTACGAGCAGTACTTC. The full variable domain, its missing parts supplied by reference TRBV5-1 and TRBJ2-7, is KAGVTQTPRYLIKTRGQQVTLSCSPISGHRSVSWYQQTPGQGLQFLFEYFSETQRNKGNFPGRFSGRQFSNSRSEMNVSTLELGDSALYLCASSLGVTGYEQYFGPGTRLTVT.

This clonotype was observed a handful of times. The chain combines TRBV29-1 with TRBJ2-3; weak D call: TRBD1 (5 bases). The CDR3 covers 14 residues. The V and J ends lost 4 bases and 2 bases respectively, with 13 bases between them. In germline, CDR1 is SQVTM, CDR2 ANQGSEA. For the CDR3, the DNA is TGCAGCGTTGTGGGGCCTAAGGACACAGATACGCAGTATTTT. Its translation is CSVVGPKDTDTQYF.

This clonotype was seen more than once but under ten times. The chain employs TRBV28 and TRBJ2-1, with D uncertain. The V gene's germline CDR1 is MDHEN and CDR2 SYDVKM. V was clipped by 5 bases and J by 8 bases, with 19 bases between them. The CDR3 sequence is 15 residues long. The CDR3 is CASSPAGAPADEQFF. The CDR3 nucleotides read TGTGCCAGCAGTCCCGCCGGCGCCCCGGCGGATGAGCAGTTCTTC.

This chain uses TRBV12-3 or TRBV12-4 with TRBJ1-2; the D is unclear. The V end was cut by 6 bases, the J end by 7 bases, with 15 bases between. This CDR3 contains 13 residues. This chain's CDR3 is CASRNGVGVGYTF. For the CDR3, the DNA is TGTGCCAGCAGGAACGGGGTAGGAGTTGGCTACACCTTC.

This clonotype was picked up a small number of times. The chain couples TRBV7-2 to TRBJ1-1; possibly TRBD1 for D (5 bases). Trimming removed 4 bases from V and 4 bases from J, with 10 bases in between. CDR3 length: 13 amino acids. CDR1 and CDR2 (germline): SGHTA, FQGNSA. The CDR3: CASSSGRGTEAFF. The CDR3 region has the DNA TGTGCCAGCAGCTCGGGTAGGGGCACTGAAGCTTTCTTT.

This rearrangement joins TRBV28 to TRBJ2-7, with unresolved D. Germline assignment: CDR1 MDHEN and CDR2 SYDVKM. Trimming shortened V by 10 bases and J by 4 bases, and 11 bases separated the two germline ends. CDR3 length equals 11 residues. This chain's CDR3 is CATARLYEQYF. CDR3 bases: TGTGCCACGGCGCGATTATACGAGCAGTACTTC.

The chain joins TRBV7-2 to TRBJ1-2; D possibly corresponds to TRBD1 (5 bases). The CDR3 sequence is 13 residues long. The germline V and J ends were trimmed by 4 bases and 4 bases, with 10 bases remaining between them. CDR1 and CDR2 (germline): SGHTA, FQGNSA. CDR3 sequence: CASSSSQVYGYTF. CDR3 in DNA: TGTGCCAGCAGCTCATCACAGGTCTATGGCTACACCTTC.